The 2 T cell receptor beta chains below come from one sample, sequenced in a study of cytomegalovirus exposure and HLA in healthy donors. The PCR contained 60 Vbeta and 13 Jbeta primers. Sequencing used immunoSEQ multiplex PCR; TCRdb keeps in-frame clones, though not all of them. The sample yields 99,000 or so clones, roughly two thirds seen once. The specimen sequenced was PBMCs. The receptors stem from a man aged 30 to 45 in good health and CMV-seronegative.

The rearrangement uses TRBV15 and TRBJ1-1; tentative D call: TRBD1 (6 bases). V lost 6 bases to trimming and J lost 0 bases, with 11 bases between them. The germline V gene encodes CDR1 LNHNV and CDR2 YYDKDF (reference sequence). The CDR3 length is 14 residues. CDR3 region: CATRRDTMNTEAFF. DNA of the CDR3: TGTGCCACCAGACGGGACACCATGAACACTGAAGCTTTCTTT.

The chain joins TRBV2 to TRBJ2-1, with TRBD1 matching 10 bases. The V and J ends lost 8 bases and 4 bases, in that order; junction bases with no gene match: 2. The CDR3 is made up of 13 amino acids. Per germline, CDR1 SNHLY and CDR2 FYNNEI. CDR3 sequence reads: CASGDRGYNEQFF. The CDR3 DNA reads TGTGCCAGCGGGGACAGGGGTTACAATGAGCAGTTCTTC.